This T cell receptor beta chain emerged from a study of CD8 T cells in ankylosing spondylitis. Whole-study results and caveats: Characteristic, it appeared, of ankylosing spondylitis blood was a TCR beta motif of roughly 8 highly homologous variants. Disease-associated clonotypes exhibited CD8+ identity and were relatively infrequent in peripheral blood.

V was trimmed by 5 bases and J by 5 bases, leaving 9 bases between them. CDR3 length equals 12 residues. CDR1 and CDR2 from the germline V gene are MDHEN and SYDVKM. This clonotype was observed at least ten times. The antigen is undetermined. Each TCR beta library was made by quantitative 5'-RACE that incorporated molecular barcodes. TCRdb redid the calling of the 5' RACE reads with MiXCR, one entry per CDR3 protein. The sample has some 800,000 distinct CDR3 sequences; 12% are singletons. This chain connects TRBV28 to TRBJ1-2, with D possibly TRBD1 on 5 matching bases. Sequenced sample: blood, either unsorted or a sorted T cell fraction (not recorded which). This TCR was recovered from a male donor with ankylosing spondylitis. In nucleotides, the CDR3 is TGTGCCAGCAGTACCCCAGGGTATGGCTACACCTTC. It codes for CASSTPGYGYTF.